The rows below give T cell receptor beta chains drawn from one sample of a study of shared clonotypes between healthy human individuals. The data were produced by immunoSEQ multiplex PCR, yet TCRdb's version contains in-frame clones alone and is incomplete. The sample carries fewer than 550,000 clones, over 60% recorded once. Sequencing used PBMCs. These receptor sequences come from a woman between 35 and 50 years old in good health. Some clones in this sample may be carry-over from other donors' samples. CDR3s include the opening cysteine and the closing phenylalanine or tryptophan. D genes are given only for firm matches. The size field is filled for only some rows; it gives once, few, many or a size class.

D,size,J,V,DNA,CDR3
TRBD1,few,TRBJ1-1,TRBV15,TGTGCCACCAGCAGAGATTATGGCCCGGGACAGGGGCCCAACTTT,CATSRDYGPGQGPNF
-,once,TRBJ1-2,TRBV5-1,TGCGCCAGCAGCCGTATGTCTGCTGACTATGGCTACACCTTC,CASSRMSADYGYTF
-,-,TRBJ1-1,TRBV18,TGTGCCAGCTCACCACCTGGACGGGCGGTTGAAGCTTTCTTT,CASSPPGRAVEAFF
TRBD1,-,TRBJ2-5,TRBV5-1,TGCGCCAGCAGCGTCACCGGGACAGGGGAAGAGACCCAGTACTTC,CASSVTGTGEETQYF
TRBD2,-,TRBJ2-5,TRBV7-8,TGTGCCACCTCGGTCGGGACTAGCGGGAGGGAGACCCAGTACTTC,CATSVGTSGRETQYF
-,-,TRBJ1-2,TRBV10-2,TGCGCCAGCAGCGGGATCAGGGATGGCTACACCTTC,CASSGIRDGYTF
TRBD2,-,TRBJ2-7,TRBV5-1,TGCGCCAGCAGCTTGGTTGCGGGAGACGACGAGCAGTACTTC,CASSLVAGDDEQYF
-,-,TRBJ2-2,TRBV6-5,TGTGCCAGCAGTGGGCATCGGGGGTCCGGGGAGCTGTTTTTT,CASSGHRGSGELFF
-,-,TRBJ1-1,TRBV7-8,TGTGCCAGCAGCTTAGCGGGGGGGCCGACTGAAGCTTTCTTT,CASSLAGGPTEAFF
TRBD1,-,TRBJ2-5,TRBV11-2,TGTGCCAGCAGCCCAAACCCCGGGACAGGGGGCGGAGAGACCCAGTACTTC,CASSPNPGTGGGETQYF
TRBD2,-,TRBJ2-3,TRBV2,TGTGCCAGCAGGGGGGGGTTTGGAGGGCGCACAGATACGCAGTATTTT,CASRGGFGGRTDTQYF
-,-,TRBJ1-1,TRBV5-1,TGCGCCAGCAGCACGGGACGCCTCATGAACACTGAAGCTTTCTTT,CASSTGRLMNTEAFF
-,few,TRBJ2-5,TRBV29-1,TGCAGCGTTGTCCCTTTTCGAAAGGGTCCAGCAGAGACCCAGTACTTC,CSVVPFRKGPAETQYF
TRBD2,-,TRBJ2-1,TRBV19,TGTGCCAGTAGTACCCCAGCGACTAGCGGATCCTACAATGAGCAGTTCTTC,CASSTPATSGSYNEQFF
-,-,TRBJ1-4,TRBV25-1,TGTGCCAGCAGTTTAACGGACAGTAGTAATGAAAAACTGTTTTTT,CASSLTDSSNEKLFF
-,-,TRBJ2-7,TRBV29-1,TGCAGCGTTATGGTTAGCTCCTACGAGCAGTACTTC,CSVMVSSYEQYF
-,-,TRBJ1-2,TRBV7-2,TGTGCCAGCAGCTTAGAACAGAGTCTCTATGGCTACACCTTC,CASSLEQSLYGYTF
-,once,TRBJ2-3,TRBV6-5,TGTGCCTCTCAACCGGGACTGGCCTCCGATACGCAGTATTTT,CASQPGLASDTQYF
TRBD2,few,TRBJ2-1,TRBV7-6,TGTGCCAGCAGCCCTAGGACTAGGGGCTATGAGCAGTTCTTC,CASSPRTRGYEQFF
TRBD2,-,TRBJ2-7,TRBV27,TGTGCCAGCAGTTTATCCGGACTAGCGGGCGCCTACGAGCAGTACTTC,CASSLSGLAGAYEQYF
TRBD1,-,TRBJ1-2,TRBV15,TGTGCCACCAGCAGAGACAGGGGGCTCACGAGGGGCTACACCTTC,CATSRDRGLTRGYTF
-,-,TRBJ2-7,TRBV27,TGTGCCACCAGGCCTTTGAGCTCCTACGAGCAGTACTTC,CATRPLSSYEQYF
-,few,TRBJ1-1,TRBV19,TGTGCCAGTAACTCCTGGGGGGAGGCAAGAGAAGCTTTCTTT,CASNSWGEAREAFF
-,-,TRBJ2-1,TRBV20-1,TGCAGTGCTGGCGGGACCCCTGAGCAGTTCTTC,CSAGGTPEQFF
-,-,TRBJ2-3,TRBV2,TGTGCCAGCAGTGAAGTGGATACGCAGTATTTT,CASSEVDTQYF
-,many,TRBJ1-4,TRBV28,TGTGCCAGCAGTGGCCGGGACTTAGATGAAAAACTGTTTTTT,CASSGRDLDEKLFF
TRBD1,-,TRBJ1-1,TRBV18,TGTGCCAGCTCAGCCTTACAGGGGGCGAACACTGAAGCTTTCTTT,CASSALQGANTEAFF
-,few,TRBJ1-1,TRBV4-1,TGCGCCAGCAGCCAGGTCTGGGGCAGGGGAGAGAACACTGAAGCTTTCTTT,CASSQVWGRGENTEAFF
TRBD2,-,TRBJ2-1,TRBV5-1,TGCGCCAGCAGCTTGGGGTCTAGCGGCTACAATGAGCAGTTCTTC,CASSLGSSGYNEQFF
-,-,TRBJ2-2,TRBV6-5,TGTGCCAGCAGTCTTCGGAAAGGGTCCACCGGGGAGCTGTTTTTT,CASSLRKGSTGELFF
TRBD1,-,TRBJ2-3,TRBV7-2,TGTGCCAGCAGCCTGGGACAGGAGGCAGATACGCAGTATTTT,CASSLGQEADTQYF
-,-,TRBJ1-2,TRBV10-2,TGCGCCAGCAGCGCAGGGACGGGGCTTGGCTACACCTTC,CASSAGTGLGYTF
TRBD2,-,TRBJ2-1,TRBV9,TGTGCCAGCAGCGATAGCGGGGATCGGTTCAATGAGCAGTTCTTC,CASSDSGDRFNEQFF
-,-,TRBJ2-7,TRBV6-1,TGTGCCAGCAAATTGCGTAATGCGGGATCCTACGAGCAGTACTTC,CASKLRNAGSYEQYF
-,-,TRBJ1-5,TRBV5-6,TGTGCCAGCAGCTTGGGACCGGATCAGCCCCAGCATTTT,CASSLGPDQPQHF
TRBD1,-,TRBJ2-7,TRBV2,TGTGCCAGCACCCCCGGACAGGGTTTTGGTGAGCAGTACTTC,CASTPGQGFGEQYF
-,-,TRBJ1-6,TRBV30,TGTGCCTGGAGTATTCGGACCGGGACCGGTAATTCACCCCTCCACTTT,CAWSIRTGTGNSPLHF
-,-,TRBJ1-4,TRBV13,TGTGCCAGCAGCTTATTAAGTAATGAAAAACTGTTTTTT,CASSLLSNEKLFF
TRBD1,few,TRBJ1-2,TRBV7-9,TGTGCCAGCTCGACAGGGAATGACTATGGCTACACCTTC,CASSTGNDYGYTF
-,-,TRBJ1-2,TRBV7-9,TGTGCCAGCAGCAAAAGACAGACAAACTATGGCTACACCTTC,CASSKRQTNYGYTF
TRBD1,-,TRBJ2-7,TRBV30,TGTGCCTGGAGCGGCACAGGGGTGGGCGAGCAGTACTTC,CAWSGTGVGEQYF
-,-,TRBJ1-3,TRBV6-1,TGTGCCAGCAGTGGCCTAACAGGTTTTTCTGGAAACACCATATATTTT,CASSGLTGFSGNTIYF
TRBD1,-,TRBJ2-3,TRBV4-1,TGCGCCAGCAGCCAGACAGGGGGCGGTTCTGTCACAGATACGCAGTATTTT,CASSQTGGGSVTDTQYF
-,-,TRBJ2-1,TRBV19,TGTGCCAGTAGTATAGCCGTCAGGAGTATAAACAATGAGCAGTTCTTC,CASSIAVRSINNEQFF
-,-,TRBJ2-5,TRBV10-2,TGCGCCAGCAGTGACCCGGGGGATCGGGAGACCCAGTACTTC,CASSDPGDRETQYF
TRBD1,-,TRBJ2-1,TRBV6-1,TGTGCCAGCAGGGGACAGGTCAATTACAATGAGCAGTTCTTC,CASRGQVNYNEQFF
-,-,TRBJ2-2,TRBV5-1,TGCGCCAGCAGCTTGGGAGTGGACACCGGGGAGCTGTTTTTT,CASSLGVDTGELFF
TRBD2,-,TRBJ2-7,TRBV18,TGTGCCAGCTCACCACTGGGGCCGGGACTAGCGCGGTCCTACGAGCAGTACTTC,CASSPLGPGLARSYEQYF
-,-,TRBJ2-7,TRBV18,TGTGCCAGCTCACCACTCCCCGTTGGTTTCGAGCAGTACTTC,CASSPLPVGFEQYF
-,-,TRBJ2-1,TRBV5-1,TGCGCCAGCAGCTTGATGTCAGGAAGTTCCAATGAGCAGTTCTTC,CASSLMSGSSNEQFF
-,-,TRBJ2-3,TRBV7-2,TGTGCCAGCAGCTTAGAACAGGGGACTGGATACACAGATACGCAGTATTTT,CASSLEQGTGYTDTQYF